The sequence of this T cell receptor beta chain was determined in a study of human T cells and chemical hapten exposure. From the RACE reads, TCRdb called clonotypes with MiXCR, one entry per CDR3 protein. The profile covers about 82,000 distinct CDR3 sequences, with 6% to 8.5% appearing a single time and approximately 1.3% taken by the ten largest. Documented time point: patch test 2, 6 weeks after DPC sensitization. Noted treatment: therapeutic diphenylcyclopropenone sensitization with weekly scalp DPC. V lost 1 base to trimming and J lost 3 bases; unmatched junction nucleotides: 7. This CDR3 has 19 residues. Germline-derived CDR1 and CDR2 are LNHNV and YYDKDF (reference sequence). Study outcomes and limitations: TCRs above 1 in 1000 frequency did not change with DPC sensitization.

This clonotype was observed many times. Its antigen remains unknown. Sequences were derived from whole blood, sampled in connection with sensitization to the hapten diphenylcyclopropenone (DPC). The TCR originated in a woman in her 30s with alopecia areata. Some clones in this sample may be carry-over from other donors' samples. This rearrangement joins TRBV15 to TRBJ2-6, with 12 bases identical to TRBD2. In DNA, the CDR3 is TGTGCCACCAGCAGAGTGGCTCTAGCGGGGGGGTTTGGGGCCAACGTCCTGACTTTC. This gives the protein CATSRVALAGGFGANVLTF.